This TCR beta chain is from a study of radiotherapy plus CTLA-4 blockade in lung cancer. Study results and caveats: Interferon-beta, together with early blood T cell clone dynamics, reportedly best predicted response.

Profiling relied on immunoSEQ multiplex PCR, and the TCRdb table lists in-frame clones only, not all of them. The repertoire includes around 50,000 clones, 86% of them detected once, and around 17% sits in the top ten. V lost 3 bases to trimming and J lost 1 base, with 9 bases between them. The CDR3 extends over 14 amino acids. Germline lookup yields CDR1 LNHDA and CDR2 SQIVND (reference sequence). With regard to this clone: As yet, its antigen is unknown.

Specimen: peripheral blood, collected from a patient treated with radiotherapy plus ipilimumab. This receptor was identified in a human donor with non-small cell lung cancer that progressed on radiotherapy plus ipilimumab. Some clones in this sample may be carry-over from other donors' samples. The gene calls are TRBV19 and TRBJ1-1; D perhaps matches TRBD1 (6 bases). The CDR3 is CASSILQGNTEAFF. The CDR3 DNA reads TGTGCCAGTAGTATTTTACAGGGGAACACTGAAGCTTTCTTT.